The 29 T cell receptor beta chains below were found in one sample sequenced in a study of beta chain features in type 1 diabetes. General study points: In every one of the four CD4+ subsets, TCRB CDR3s were moderately but significantly shorter in Type 1 diabetes patients.

For these TCRs, the target antigens are not known. Investigators reverse transcribed all isolated RNA, so they sequenced expressed TCRB transcripts. Assay: immunoSEQ multiplex PCR; the TCRdb copy retains only in-frame clones and omits some. Counted here are 300,000 to 350,000 clones, about 13% occurring once; the ten biggest clones make up roughly 0.015%. Sequencing was done on a sample of naive CD4+ T cells from blood. These receptor sequences come from a woman between 18 and 30 years old with type 1 diabetes.

This rearrangement joins TRBV28 to TRBJ2-7, with 7 bases matching TRBD2. Germline V CDR1 and CDR2: MDHEN, SYDVKM. The length of the CDR3 is 11 residues. The ends lost 2 bases at V and 10 bases at J; junction bases unmatched: 2. The CDR3 DNA follows: TGTGCCAGCAGTTTAAGCGGGGAACAGTACTTC. It codes for CASSLSGEQYF.

A few counts support this clone. V usage is TRBV29-1 and J usage is TRBJ2-1, with TRBD2 matching 8 bases. The trim removed 7 bases at V and 0 bases at J, leaving 17 bases unmatched. From germline, CDR1 is SQVTM and CDR2 ANQGSEA. This CDR3 is 18 amino acids long. The CDR3 DNA is TGCAGCGCCCCAGCCACTAGCGGCTACAAGAGCTCCTACAATGAGCAGTTCTTC. Translated: CSAPATSGYKSSYNEQFF.

The chain uses TRBV4-1 and TRBJ2-7; 9 positions agree with TRBD1. CDR1 MGHRA and CDR2 YSYEKL come from the germline V gene. This CDR3 is 14 amino acids long. The trim removed 4 bases at V and 6 bases at J, leaving 7 bases unmatched. CDR3 loop: CASSRPGQGSEQYF. The DNA of the CDR3 is TGCGCCAGCAGCCGCCCGGGACAGGGCTCCGAGCAGTACTTC.

This clone showed up just a few times. The chain couples TRBV18 to TRBJ2-1, with 7 bases lining up with TRBD1. Trimming at V came to 3 bases and at J to 7 bases, leaving 6 bases not matched to a gene. The CDR3 spans 14 residues. Germline V CDR1 and CDR2: KGHSH, LQKENI. The CDR3 DNA reads TGTGCCAGCTCACCCGGACAGGTTTTGAATGAGCAGTTCTTC. It is translated as CASSPGQVLNEQFF.

This chain uses TRBV10-2 with TRBJ1-1; D is uncertain. Trimming took 3 bases from V and 1 from J, leaving 3 bases between them. CDR3 length: 12 amino acids. In germline, CDR1 is WSHSY, CDR2 SAAADI. DNA of the CDR3: TGCGCCAGCAGTGAAGCGAACACTGAAGCTTTCTTT. Protein sequence: CASSEANTEAFF.

The chain recombines TRBV28 with TRBJ2-3, with D unclear. Germline-derived CDR1 and CDR2 are MDHEN and SYDVKM. This CDR3 has 11 amino acids. The V end lost 3 bases, the J end lost 5 bases, and 3 bases lay between the germline ends. The CDR3: CASSFRDTQYF. The CDR3 bases are TGTGCCAGCAGTTTTAGAGATACGCAGTATTTT.

The genes are TRBV11-2 and TRBJ2-2; D remains ambiguous. The V end lost 4 bases, the J end lost 0 bases, and 3 bases lay between the germline ends. The CDR3 runs to 13 residues. CDR1 is SGHAT and CDR2 is FQNNGV in the germline V gene. CDR3 sequence reads: CASSSSNTGELFF. The CDR3 DNA reads TGTGCCAGCAGCTCTTCGAACACCGGGGAGCTGTTTTTT.

This chain links TRBV27 with TRBJ2-2, with 8 bases identical to TRBD1. V lost 3 bases to trimming and J lost 0 bases; unmatched junction nucleotides: 6. CDR3 length: 17 residues. Germline V gene lookup returns CDR1 MNHEY and CDR2 SMNVEV (reference sequence). This CDR3 is CASSLWTGFANTGELFF. The CDR3 region has the DNA TGTGCCAGCAGTTTGTGGACAGGGTTCGCGAACACCGGGGAGCTGTTTTTT.

This clone was counted between two and nine times. The chain combines TRBV18 with TRBJ2-1, with D possibly being TRBD1 (5 bases). V lost 3 bases and J 5 bases, leaving 17 bases between the germline ends. Germline assignment: CDR1 KGHSH and CDR2 LQKENI. CDR3 length equals 16 residues. CDR3 bases: TGTGCCAGCTCACCGCCCAACCCAAGGGGCAACAATGAGCAGTTCTTC. Translation: CASSPPNPRGNNEQFF.

This clone has just a few counts. The rearrangement links TRBV7-9 to TRBJ2-1, with TRBD2 matching over 14 bases. V lost 5 bases to trimming and J lost 9 bases; unmatched junction nucleotides: 6. Germline CDR1 reads SEHNR; CDR2 reads FQNEAQ (reference sequence). This CDR3 comprises 15 residues. CDR3 sequence: CASSRLAGGYGEQFF. CDR3 in DNA: TGTGCCAGCAGCCGACTAGCGGGAGGGTACGGTGAGCAGTTCTTC.

The chain joins TRBV9 to TRBJ2-5, with a weak D call TRBD2 (6 bases). The CDR3 spans 15 residues. Germline V gene lookup returns CDR1 SGDLS and CDR2 YYNGEE. The V and J ends lost 0 bases and 0 bases respectively, with 9 bases between them. Written as DNA, the CDR3 is TGTGCCAGCAGCGTAGGGTGGGGGGACCAAGAGACCCAGTACTTC. Translation: CASSVGWGDQETQYF.

In this sample, this clone turned up once. The rearrangement uses TRBV28 and TRBJ1-2; the D is unclear. V gave up 2 bases and J gave up 4 bases, with 11 bases separating them. CDR1 and CDR2 from the germline V gene are MDHEN and SYDVKM. The CDR3 sequence is 14 residues long. This CDR3 is CASSLAARLYGYTF. Written as DNA, the CDR3 is TGTGCCAGCAGTTTAGCGGCCAGACTCTATGGCTACACCTTC.

This clone was recorded a few times. The same CDR3 arises from other DNA sequences in this sample as well. V gene TRBV7-2 combines with J gene TRBJ2-1, with 13 bases lining up with TRBD2. V shed 3 bases and J 7 bases; nucleotides not matched to a gene: 3. The germline V gene has CDR1 SGHTA and CDR2 FQGNSA. The CDR3 loop spans 15 amino acids. The CDR3 sequence: CASSFGLAGVNEQFF. The CDR3 coding sequence is TGTGCCAGCAGCTTCGGACTAGCGGGAGTAAATGAGCAGTTCTTC.

This chain joins TRBV9 and TRBJ1-4; tentative D call: TRBD1 (6 bases). The V gene's germline CDR1 is SGDLS and CDR2 YYNGEE. CDR3 length: 16 amino acids. Trimming took 3 bases from V and 7 from J, leaving 19 bases between them. In DNA, the CDR3 is TGTGCCAGCAGCGCCCCAGGGTCAGGGGTGGCTGAAAAACTGTTTTTT. This sequence encodes CASSAPGSGVAEKLFF.

This clone was detected only a few times. The V and J genes are TRBV5-1 and TRBJ2-7, with 7 bases matching TRBD1. The V gene's germline CDR1 is SGHRS and CDR2 YFSETQ. After removal of 4 bases from V and 3 bases from J, the junction contained 10 bases not matched to a gene. This CDR3 has 15 amino acids. DNA of the CDR3: TGCGCCAGCAGCCCCGGGACAGCTTCGTTCTACGAGCAGTACTTC. It codes for CASSPGTASFYEQYF.

The CDR3: CASSLAPSAGETQYF. CDR3 bases: TGTGCCAGCAGCTTAGCCCCTTCAGCGGGGGAGACCCAGTACTTC. The V gene is TRBV11-2, the J gene TRBJ2-5; the match to TRBD2 covers 7 bases. Unmatched junction bases numbered 7, after V lost 1 base and J lost 5 bases. Per the germline V gene, CDR1 is SGHAT and CDR2 is FQNNGV. The CDR3 is 15 residues long.

V usage is TRBV5-1 and J usage is TRBJ2-4, with D tentatively TRBD1 (6 bases). The CDR3 extends over 13 amino acids. V was cut by 4 bases and J by 2 bases, with 7 bases left in between. CDR1 and CDR2 from the germline V gene are SGHRS and YFSETQ. The CDR3 sequence: CASSGQTKNIQYF. CDR3 nucleotide sequence: TGCGCCAGCAGCGGACAGACCAAAAACATTCAGTACTTC.

The gene calls are TRBV29-1 and TRBJ1-2; 11 bases are a match to TRBD1. V lost 5 bases to trimming and J lost 3 bases; unmatched junction nucleotides: 5. There are 14 residues in the CDR3. The germline V gene has CDR1 SQVTM and CDR2 ANQGSEA. As DNA, the CDR3 is TGCAGCGTTTTTGGACAGGGGGCATACTATGGCTACACCTTC. It codes for CSVFGQGAYYGYTF. Combining the CDR3 with reference TRBV29-1 and TRBJ1-2 gives the whole variable domain SAVISQKPSRDICQRGTSLTIQCQVDSQVTMMFWYRQQPGQSLTLIATANQGSEATYESGFVIDKFPISRPNLTFSTLTVSNMSPEDSSIYLCSVFGQGAYYGYTFGSGTRLTVV.

The sample holds a few counts of this clone. V usage is TRBV19 and J usage is TRBJ2-3, with D perhaps matching TRBD2 (6 bases). CDR1 is LNHDA, CDR2 SQIVND, per germline (reference sequence). The CDR3 totals 16 residues. Trimming cost V 1 base and J 1 base, with 12 bases left between them. CDR3 amino acids: CASSIARTGGTDTQYF. The CDR3 region has the DNA TGTGCCAGTAGTATAGCCAGGACGGGGGGCACAGATACGCAGTATTTT.

This clone was observed a few times. The genes are TRBV4-1 and TRBJ1-5, with unresolved D. Trimming pared 3 bases from V and 3 bases from J, leaving 12 bases between. The germline V gene has CDR1 MGHRA and CDR2 YSYEKL. The CDR3 is 15 residues long. The DNA of the CDR3 is TGCGCCAGCAGCCACGACACAAGAGACAATCAGCCCCAGCATTTT. Its translation: CASSHDTRDNQPQHF.

The chain is built from TRBV4-1 and TRBJ2-1, with D perhaps TRBD2 (6 bases). Germline CDR1 reads MGHRA; CDR2 reads YSYEKL. This CDR3 has 20 amino acids. V dropped 0 bases and J dropped 0 bases, with 21 bases sitting between them. The CDR3 protein is CASSQEGGTGYSSSYNEQFF. CDR3 bases: TGCGCCAGCAGCCAAGAAGGAGGGACTGGCTACTCAAGCTCCTACAATGAGCAGTTCTTC.

The rearrangement links TRBV5-1 to TRBJ2-1; D may be TRBD2 (6 bases). The V gene lost 4 bases and the J gene lost 4 bases, with 27 bases spanning the gap. The CDR3 is 19 amino acids. In germline, CDR1 is SGHRS, CDR2 YFSETQ. Here the CDR3 DNA reads TGCGCCAGCAGCCCCCGGGGTAGCGGAGAAACAACCGCATACAATGAGCAGTTCTTC. It is translated as CASSPRGSGETTAYNEQFF.

A few counts support this clone. The J gene is TRBJ1-4, the V gene TRBV15, with a weak D call TRBD1 (6 bases). Germline assignment: CDR1 LNHNV and CDR2 YYDKDF (reference sequence). Trimming shortened V by 1 base and J by 10 bases, and 16 bases separated the two germline ends. The CDR3 is 15 amino acids. The CDR3 DNA reads TGTGCCACCAGCAGAGTAAGGCAGGGGAGGGGAAAACTGTTTTTT. It codes for CATSRVRQGRGKLFF.

J is TRBJ2-5 and V is TRBV27, with 7 bases aligning to TRBD2. Germline CDR1 is MNHEY and CDR2 is SMNVEV (reference sequence). The J segment lost 5 bases and the V segment lost 2 bases, leaving 2 bases of the junction unmatched. The CDR3 length is 13 residues. CDR3 sequence (DNA): TGTGCCAGCAGTTTACAGGGAGGGGAGACCCAGTACTTC. It encodes CASSLQGGETQYF.

The CDR3 sequence: CASSLDRTYTDTQYF. The DNA of the CDR3 is TGTGCCAGCAGCTTAGACAGGACCTACACAGATACGCAGTATTTT. The gene calls are TRBV7-9 and TRBJ2-3, with a possible D match to TRBD1 (5 bases). The V gene lost 1 base and the J gene lost 2 bases, with 10 bases spanning the gap. Germline loops: CDR1 SEHNR, CDR2 FQNEAQ (reference sequence). The CDR3 totals 15 residues.

There are a few counts of this clone. The junction departs from germline at one end; a sequencing error may be responsible. The rearrangement uses TRBV6-1 and TRBJ2-1, with D possibly being TRBD1 (5 bases). The V gene's germline CDR1 is MNHNS and CDR2 SASEGT. The CDR3 length is 13 residues. The CDR3 sequence is CASSDSPVTLDVF. CDR3 in DNA: TGTGCCAGCAGCGACAGCCCCGTTACGTTGGATGTCTTC.

This clone was seen a handful of times. The chain uses TRBV7-9 and TRBJ2-3, with a weak D call TRBD1 (5 bases). The CDR3 spans 14 residues. Trimming shortened V by 1 base and J by 5 bases, and 10 bases separated the two germline ends. Per the germline V gene, CDR1 is SEHNR and CDR2 is FQNEAQ (reference sequence). CDR3: CASSLVQGVDTQYF. CDR3 coding DNA: TGTGCCAGCAGCTTAGTTCAGGGTGTAGATACGCAGTATTTT.

In DNA form, the CDR3 reads TGTGCCAGCAGCCACCCGGGGGGAGGGAACACCGGGGAGCTGTTTTTT. Protein product: CASSHPGGGNTGELFF. The chain links TRBV4-2 to TRBJ2-2, with 7 bases identical to TRBD2. This CDR3 is 16 amino acids long. V gave up 3 bases and J gave up 1 base; unmatched junction bases: 5. The germline gives CDR1 LGHNA, CDR2 YNFKEQ.

In its sample, this clone was seen once. The V and J genes are TRBV4-2 and TRBJ2-7, with D uncertain. V lost 0 bases, J lost 3 bases, and 9 bases lay in between. The CDR3 loop spans 14 amino acids. Looked up from germline, CDR1 is LGHNA and CDR2 is YNFKEQ. CDR3: CASSQELSFYEQYF. CDR3 nucleotide sequence: TGTGCCAGCAGCCAAGAACTAAGTTTCTACGAGCAGTACTTC.